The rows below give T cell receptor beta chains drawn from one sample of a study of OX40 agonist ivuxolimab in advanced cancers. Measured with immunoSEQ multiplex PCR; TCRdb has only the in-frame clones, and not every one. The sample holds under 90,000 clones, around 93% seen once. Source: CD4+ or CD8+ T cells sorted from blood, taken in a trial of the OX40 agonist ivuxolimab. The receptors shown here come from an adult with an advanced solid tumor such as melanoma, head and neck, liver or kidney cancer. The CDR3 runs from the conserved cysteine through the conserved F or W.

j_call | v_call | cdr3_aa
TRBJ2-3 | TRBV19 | CASSRGQFSTDTQYF
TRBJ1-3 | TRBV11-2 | CASSSMIPDRDVSGNTIYF
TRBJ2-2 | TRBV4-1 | CASSQDLGYRRFGTGELFF
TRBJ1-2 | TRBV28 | CASSVQTTGGSYYGYTF
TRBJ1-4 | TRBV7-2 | CASSLVDERWRTNEKLFF
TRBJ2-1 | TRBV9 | CASSPRGSGSRNEQFF
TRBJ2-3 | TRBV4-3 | CASSHLVAGGTDTQYF
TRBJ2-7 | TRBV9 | CASSEAGAHGEQYF
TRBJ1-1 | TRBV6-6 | CASSYSGQGGEAFF
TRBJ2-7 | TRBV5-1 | CASSFGGAAGPSLYEQYF
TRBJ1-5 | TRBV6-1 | CASSEPVSEGFYSNQPQHF
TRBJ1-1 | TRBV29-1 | CSVDTQGAAEAFF
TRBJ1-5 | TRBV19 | CASSLFDDPYRNQPQHF
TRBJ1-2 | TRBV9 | CASSPMTAIYYGYTF
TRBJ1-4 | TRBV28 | CASSFLGASSNEKLFF
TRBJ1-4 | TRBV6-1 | CASSEETGGSEKLFF
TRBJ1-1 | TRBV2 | CASSLGIGGGTEAFF
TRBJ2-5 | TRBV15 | CATSREAVQETQYF
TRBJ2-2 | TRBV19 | CASSIGTGELFF
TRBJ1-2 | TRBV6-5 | CASSTEGLESGYTF
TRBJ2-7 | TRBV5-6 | CASSLEALWEQYF
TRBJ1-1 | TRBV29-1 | CSVRTGSTEAFF
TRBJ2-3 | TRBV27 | CASGKREYDTDTQYF
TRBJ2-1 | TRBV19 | CASSIASGEHNEQFF
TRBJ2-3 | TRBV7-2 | CASSLTFGGGGWSDTQYF
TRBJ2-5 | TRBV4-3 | CASSPGGGGQETQYF
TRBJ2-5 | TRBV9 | CASSPPLGQGVGETQYF
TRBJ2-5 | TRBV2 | CASKTGQGSRETQYF
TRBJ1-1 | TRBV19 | CASSGGITEAFF
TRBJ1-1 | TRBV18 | CASSPPSPRVDTEAFF
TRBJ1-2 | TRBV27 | CASSPGQALLYGYTF
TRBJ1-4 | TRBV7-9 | CASSPGRTNEKLFF
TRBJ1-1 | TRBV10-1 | CASSEFGQGHTEAFF
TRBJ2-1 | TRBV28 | CASSHRTSGRAGAYNEQFF
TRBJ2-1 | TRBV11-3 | CASSSDRSDYNEQFF
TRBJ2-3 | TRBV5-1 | CASSSGQTSTDTQYF
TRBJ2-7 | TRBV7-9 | CASSLESPYEQYF
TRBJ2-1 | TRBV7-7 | CASSLDGNSYNEQFF
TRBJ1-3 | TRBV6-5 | CASTPLAAGNTIYF
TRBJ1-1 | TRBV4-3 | CASSQEVSGVGTEAFF
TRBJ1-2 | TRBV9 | CASSGDSRRSTANYGYTF
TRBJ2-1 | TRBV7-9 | CASSSGQHHGDEQFF
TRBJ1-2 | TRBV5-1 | CASSPTGWGNYGYTF
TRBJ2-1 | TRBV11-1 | CASSSGTGAYNEQFF
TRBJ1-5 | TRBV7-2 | CASSLEERPYQPQHF
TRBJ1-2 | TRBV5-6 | CASSLSGQGTSYGYTF
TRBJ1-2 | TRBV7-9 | CASSLAGRGRGGYTF
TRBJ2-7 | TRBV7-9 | CASSDSLAAYEQYF
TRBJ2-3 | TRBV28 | CASTLSSVTDTQYF
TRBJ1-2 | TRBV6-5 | CASSSVTGTGSYGYTF
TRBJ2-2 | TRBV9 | CASSTSGGADTGELFF
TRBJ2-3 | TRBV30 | CAWSVGAGGTDTQYF
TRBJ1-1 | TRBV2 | CARSSRDRVSTEAFF
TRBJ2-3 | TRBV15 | CATSVRLAGGTDTQYF
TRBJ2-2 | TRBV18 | CASSPPTGAGELFF
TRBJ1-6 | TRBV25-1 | CASSGRRDRGPGTPLHF
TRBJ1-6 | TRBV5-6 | CASSLGQYNSPLHF
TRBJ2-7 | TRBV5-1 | CASSLGSGGPPYEQYF
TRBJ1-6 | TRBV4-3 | CASSQDGEQGGSPLHF